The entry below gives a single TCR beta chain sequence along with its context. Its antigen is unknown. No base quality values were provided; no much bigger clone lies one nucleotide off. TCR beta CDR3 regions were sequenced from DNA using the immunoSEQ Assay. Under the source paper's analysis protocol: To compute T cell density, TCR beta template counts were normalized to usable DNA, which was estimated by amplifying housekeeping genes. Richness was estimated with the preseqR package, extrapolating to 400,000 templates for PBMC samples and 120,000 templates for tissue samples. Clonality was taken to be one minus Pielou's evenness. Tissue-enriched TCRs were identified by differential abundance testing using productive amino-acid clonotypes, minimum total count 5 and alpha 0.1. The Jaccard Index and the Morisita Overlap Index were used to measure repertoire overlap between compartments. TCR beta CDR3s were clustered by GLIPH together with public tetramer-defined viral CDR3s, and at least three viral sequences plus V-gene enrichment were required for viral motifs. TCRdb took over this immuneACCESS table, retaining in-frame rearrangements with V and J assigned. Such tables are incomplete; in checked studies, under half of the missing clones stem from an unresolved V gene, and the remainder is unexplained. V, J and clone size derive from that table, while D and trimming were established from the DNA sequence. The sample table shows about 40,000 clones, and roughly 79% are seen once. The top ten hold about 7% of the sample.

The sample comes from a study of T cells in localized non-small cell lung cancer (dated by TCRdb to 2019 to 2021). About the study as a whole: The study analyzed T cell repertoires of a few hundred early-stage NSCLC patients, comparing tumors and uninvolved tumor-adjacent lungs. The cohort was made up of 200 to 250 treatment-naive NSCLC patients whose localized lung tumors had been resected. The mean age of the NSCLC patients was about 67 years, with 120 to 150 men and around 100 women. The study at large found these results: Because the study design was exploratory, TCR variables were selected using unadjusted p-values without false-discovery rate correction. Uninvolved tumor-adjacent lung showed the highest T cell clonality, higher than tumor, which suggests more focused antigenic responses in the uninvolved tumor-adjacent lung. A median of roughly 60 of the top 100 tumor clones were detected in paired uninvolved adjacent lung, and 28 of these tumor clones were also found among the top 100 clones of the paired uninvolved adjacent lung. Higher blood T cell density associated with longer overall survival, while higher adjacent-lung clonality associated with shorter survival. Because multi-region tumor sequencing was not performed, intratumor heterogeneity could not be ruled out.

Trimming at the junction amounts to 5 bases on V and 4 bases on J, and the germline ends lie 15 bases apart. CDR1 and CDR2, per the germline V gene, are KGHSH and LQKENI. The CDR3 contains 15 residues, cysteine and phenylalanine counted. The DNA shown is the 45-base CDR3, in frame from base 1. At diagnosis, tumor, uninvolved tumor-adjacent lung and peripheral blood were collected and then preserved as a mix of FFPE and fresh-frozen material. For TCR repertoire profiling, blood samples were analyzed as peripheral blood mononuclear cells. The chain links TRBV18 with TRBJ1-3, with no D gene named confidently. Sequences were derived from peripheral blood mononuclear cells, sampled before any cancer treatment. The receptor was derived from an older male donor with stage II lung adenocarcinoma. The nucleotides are TGTGCCAGCTCAACAAGCCGAGCGATAGGAAACACCATATATTTT. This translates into CASSTSRAIGNTIYF.